Following are 21 T cell receptor beta chains from one sample sequenced in a study of blood T cell repertoires in COVID-19. Using immunoSEQ multiplex PCR, the repertoire was profiled, and TCRdb retains in-frame clones only, with some absent. The sample consists of 100,000 to 120,000 clones, approximately 68% of them appearing once. Sequencing was carried out using peripheral blood. The receptors come from a woman in her fifties or sixties with acute or convalescent COVID-19.

V gene TRBV24-1 combines with J gene TRBJ1-1; possible D gene TRBD1, 6 bases. This CDR3 has 14 amino acids. Germline CDR1 is KGHDR and CDR2 is SFDVKD. Trimming took 2 bases from V and 4 from J, leaving 10 bases between them. The CDR3 nucleotides read TGTGCCACCAGTGATTCACAGGGTTTCACTGAAGCTTTCTTT. Amino acids: CATSDSQGFTEAFF.

The V gene is TRBV24-1, the J gene TRBJ1-5; 12 bases are shared with TRBD1. In germline, CDR1 is KGHDR, CDR2 SFDVKD. The CDR3 is 15 residues long. The V segment lost 5 bases and the J segment 3 bases; nucleotides outside the gene matches: 1. CDR3 coding DNA: TGTGCCACCAGTGGGGGACAGGGGGCCAATCAGCCCCAGCATTTT. Its protein is CATSGGQGANQPQHF.

The chain carries TRBV18 and TRBJ2-1; tentative D call: TRBD1 (6 bases). The V end was cut by 3 bases, the J end by 4 bases, with 16 bases between. CDR3 length: 16 residues. Germline V CDR1 and CDR2: KGHSH, LQKENI. CDR3 protein: CASSPQSRGQYNEQFF. CDR3 DNA: TGTGCCAGCTCACCGCAGAGCAGGGGTCAATACAATGAGCAGTTCTTC.

The rearrangement uses TRBV12-5 and TRBJ1-2; a possible D gene is TRBD1 (5 bases). V lost 7 bases to trimming and J lost 8 bases, with 14 bases between them. This CDR3 spans 12 amino acids. Germline values: CDR1 LGHNT, CDR2 FRNRAP. The CDR3 region has the DNA TGTGCTAGTGCCCCCGCGGGGGGAGGCTACACCTTC. This codes for CASAPAGGGYTF.

The chain has TRBV7-9 and TRBJ1-1, with D possibly TRBD1 on 6 matching bases. The germline gives CDR1 SEHNR, CDR2 FQNEAQ (reference sequence). This CDR3 is 13 amino acids long. Trimming removed 5 bases at V and 1 base at J, with 8 bases between. This CDR3 reads CASSPTGNTEAFF. The CDR3 bases are TGTGCCAGCAGCCCGACAGGGAACACTGAAGCTTTCTTT.

The chain joins TRBV4-2 to TRBJ2-7, with TRBD1 matching over 10 bases. The CDR3 extends over 15 amino acids. Per the germline V gene, CDR1 is LGHNA and CDR2 is YNFKEQ. The V segment lost 3 bases and the J segment 3 bases; nucleotides outside the gene matches: 5. This CDR3 reads CASSQRTGGNYEQYF. The DNA for the CDR3 is TGTGCCAGCAGCCAGCGGACAGGGGGAAACTACGAGCAGTACTTC.

The rearrangement joins TRBV7-9 to TRBJ2-7; D gene unclear. This CDR3 has 11 residues. The germline CDR1 and CDR2 sequences are SEHNR and FQNEAQ (reference sequence). Between the trimmed V and J ends, which lost 5 bases and 5 bases, there was a span of 7 bases. CDR3 amino acids: CASSRVDEQYF. CDR3 DNA sequence: TGTGCCAGCAGCCGGGTTGACGAGCAGTACTTC.

The chain carries TRBV25-1 and TRBJ1-6; weak D call: TRBD1 (6 bases). This CDR3 contains 18 residues. The V end lost 3 bases, the J end lost 0 bases, and 15 bases lay between the germline ends. Per germline, CDR1 MGHDK and CDR2 SYGVNS. CDR3 amino acids: CASSDRGRKISYNSPLHF. CDR3 bases: TGTGCCAGCAGTGACAGGGGCAGAAAAATCTCCTATAATTCACCCCTCCACTTT. The full variable domain, rest sourced from reference TRBV25-1 and TRBJ1-6, is EADIYQTPRYLVIGTGKKITLECSQTMGHDKMYWYQQDPGMELHLIHYSYGVNSTEKGDLSSESTVSRIRTEHFPLTLESARPSHTSQYLCASSDRGRKISYNSPLHFGNGTRLTVT.

This chain connects TRBV20-1 to TRBJ1-1; D remains ambiguous. Trimming took 6 bases from V and 1 from J, leaving 6 bases between them. The germline CDR1 and CDR2 sequences are DFQATT and SNEGSKA (reference sequence). This CDR3 has 11 residues. The CDR3 spells CSAVENTEAFF. DNA of the CDR3: TGCAGTGCCGTAGAGAACACTGAAGCTTTCTTT.

There are many counts of this clone. The CDR3 DNA sequence: TGTGCCAGCAGCGCCGGGACTAGCGGCAATGAGCAGTTCTTC. This sequence encodes CASSAGTSGNEQFF. The chain couples TRBV7-8 to TRBJ2-1; 11 bases map to TRBD2. The V gene end was trimmed by 5 bases and the J gene end by 6 bases; junction bases not matched to a gene: 3. The CDR3 consists of 14 residues. The germline V gene encodes CDR1 SGHVS and CDR2 FQNEAQ.

The rearrangement links TRBV30 to TRBJ1-5; no reliable D call. This CDR3 spans 14 amino acids. Germline values: CDR1 GTSNPN, CDR2 SVGIG (reference sequence). The ends were cut back, 4 bases at V and 2 bases at J, with 12 bases in the middle. This chain's CDR3 is CAWNTENRNQPQHF. The CDR3, as DNA: TGTGCCTGGAACACGGAGAACCGCAATCAGCCCCAGCATTTT.

V gene TRBV6-2 or TRBV6-3 combines with J gene TRBJ1-4; D possibly corresponds to TRBD1 (5 bases). Per the germline V gene, CDR1 is MNHEY and CDR2 is SVGEGT. CDR3 length equals 14 residues. V lost 6 bases and J 8 bases, leaving 16 bases between the germline ends. Written as DNA, the CDR3 is TGTGCCAGCAGCGGGGCGGGGAAGGAGGAAAAACTGTTTTTT. This translates into CASSGAGKEEKLFF.

The chain carries TRBV28 and TRBJ2-7; D is unclear. Germline V gene sequence: CDR1 MDHEN, CDR2 SYDVKM. The CDR3 loop spans 16 amino acids. Trimming cost V 8 bases and J 0 bases, with 20 bases left between them. CDR3 sequence (DNA): TGTGCCAGCTCCCGGAGTGGATCCCCAATCTCCTACGAGCAGTACTTC. It translates to CASSRSGSPISYEQYF.

The chain uses TRBV18 and TRBJ1-1; no clear D. This CDR3 contains 15 residues. Trimming took off 4 bases at V and 2 bases at J, with 14 bases between the two ends. Germline V gene sequence: CDR1 KGHSH, CDR2 LQKENI. The CDR3 sequence: CASSLNTGVNTEAFF. CDR3 sequence (DNA): TGTGCCAGCTCACTCAACACGGGAGTTAACACTGAAGCTTTCTTT.

The J gene is TRBJ1-2, the V gene TRBV6-5, with 8 positions matching TRBD1. V shed 2 bases and J 7 bases; nucleotides not matched to a gene: 3. The CDR3 totals 13 residues. Germline-derived CDR1 and CDR2 are MNHEY and SVGAGI. The CDR3 DNA reads as TGTGCCAGCAGTTACCGGACAGGGAGTGGCTACACCTTC. Translation gives CASSYRTGSGYTF.

The chain is built from TRBV28 and TRBJ1-1; maybe TRBD1 (5 bases). In germline, CDR1 is MDHEN, CDR2 SYDVKM. The CDR3 is 12 residues long. Between the trimmed V and J ends, which lost 6 bases and 8 bases, there was a span of 13 bases. The CDR3 DNA sequence: TGTGCCAGCAGGGGGGGACTTGCCGAAGCTTTCTTT. Translated, it gives CASRGGLAEAFF.

The DNA of the CDR3 is TGTGCCAGCAGCTTATCAGGGGGCGCCGGGAACATTCAGTACTTC. Its protein is CASSLSGGAGNIQYF. The genes are TRBV11-3 and TRBJ2-4, with 8 bases aligning to TRBD1. The CDR3 covers 15 residues. V trimming: 2 bases; J trimming: 7 bases; junction bases outside the gene matches: 7. Germline CDR1 is SGHNT and CDR2 is YENEEA.

The gene calls are TRBV25-1 and TRBJ1-2; the match to TRBD1 covers 11 bases. The CDR3 covers 16 residues. The V gene end was trimmed by 4 bases and the J gene end by 6 bases; junction bases not matched to a gene: 10. Germline V lookup: CDR1 MGHDK, CDR2 SYGVNS. The CDR3 DNA reads as TGTGCCAGCAGTGGTTCAGGGACAGGGGGATTTAATGGCTACACCTTC. It codes for CASSGSGTGGFNGYTF.

The gene calls are TRBV28 and TRBJ1-5; possibly TRBD1 for D (5 bases). This CDR3 is built from 13 residues. Germline CDR1 is MDHEN and CDR2 is SYDVKM. The V and J ends lost 7 bases and 6 bases respectively, with 13 bases between them. Written as DNA, the CDR3 is TGTGCCAGCACCCTCGGGGGAGCTCAGCCCCAGCATTTT. It encodes CASTLGGAQPQHF.

The V gene is TRBV27, the J gene TRBJ2-7; 10 bases match TRBD1. In germline, CDR1 is MNHEY, CDR2 SMNVEV (reference sequence). This CDR3 is built from 12 residues. With V trimmed by 8 bases and J by 11 bases, 9 bases remained unmatched. The DNA of the CDR3 is TGTGCCAGCCGGGACAGGGGTTATAATGAGTACTTC. Amino acids: CASRDRGYNEYF.

The chain carries TRBV2 and TRBJ1-2; TRBD1 matches 8 bases. V gave up 6 bases and J gave up 8 bases; unmatched junction bases: 11. The CDR3 contains 14 residues. Germline CDR1 reads SNHLY; CDR2 reads FYNNEI. The CDR3 here is CASRSLDRGWGYTF. The CDR3 nucleotides are TGTGCCAGCAGGTCTCTTGACAGGGGATGGGGCTACACCTTC.